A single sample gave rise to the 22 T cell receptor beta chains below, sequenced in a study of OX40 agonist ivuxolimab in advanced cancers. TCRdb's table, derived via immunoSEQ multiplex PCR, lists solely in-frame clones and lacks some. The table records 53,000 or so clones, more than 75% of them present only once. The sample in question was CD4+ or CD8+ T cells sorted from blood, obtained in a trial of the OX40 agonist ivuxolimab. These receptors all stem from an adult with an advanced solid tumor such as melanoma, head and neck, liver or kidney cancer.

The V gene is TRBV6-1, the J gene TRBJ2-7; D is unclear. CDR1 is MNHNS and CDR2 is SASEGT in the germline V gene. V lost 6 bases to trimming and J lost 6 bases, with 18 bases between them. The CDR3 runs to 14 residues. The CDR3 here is CASSGVWELGEQYF. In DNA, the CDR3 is TGTGCCAGCAGCGGAGTATGGGAACTCGGCGAGCAGTACTTC.

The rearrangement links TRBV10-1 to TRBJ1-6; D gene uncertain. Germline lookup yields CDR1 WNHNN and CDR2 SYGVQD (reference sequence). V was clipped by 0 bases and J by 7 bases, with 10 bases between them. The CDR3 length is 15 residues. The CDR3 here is CASSESDGPNSPLHF. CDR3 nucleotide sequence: TGCGCCAGCAGTGAGTCGGACGGACCAAATTCACCCCTCCACTTT.

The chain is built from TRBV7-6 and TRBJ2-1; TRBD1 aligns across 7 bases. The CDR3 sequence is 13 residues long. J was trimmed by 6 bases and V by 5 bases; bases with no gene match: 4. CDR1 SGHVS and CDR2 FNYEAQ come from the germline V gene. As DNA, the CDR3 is TGTGCCAGCAGCCGACAGGGTGGCAATGAGCAGTTCTTC. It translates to CASSRQGGNEQFF. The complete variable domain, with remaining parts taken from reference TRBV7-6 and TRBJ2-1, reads GAGVSQSPRYKVTKRGQDVALRCDPISGHVSLYWYRQALGQGPEFLTYFNYEAQQDKSGLPNDRFSAERPEGSISTLTIQRTEQRDSAMYRCASSRQGGNEQFFGPGTRLTVL.

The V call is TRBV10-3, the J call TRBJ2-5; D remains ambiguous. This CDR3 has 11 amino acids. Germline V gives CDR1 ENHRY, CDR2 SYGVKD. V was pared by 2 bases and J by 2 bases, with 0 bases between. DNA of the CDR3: TGTGCCATCAGTGAGCAAGAGACCCAGTACTTC. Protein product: CAISEQETQYF.

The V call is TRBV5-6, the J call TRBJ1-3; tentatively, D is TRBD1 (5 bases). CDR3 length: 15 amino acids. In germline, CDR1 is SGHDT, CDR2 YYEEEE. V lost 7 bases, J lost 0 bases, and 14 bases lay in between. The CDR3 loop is CASYYGALSGNTIYF. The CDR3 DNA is TGTGCCAGCTATTACGGGGCTCTCTCTGGAAACACCATATATTTT.

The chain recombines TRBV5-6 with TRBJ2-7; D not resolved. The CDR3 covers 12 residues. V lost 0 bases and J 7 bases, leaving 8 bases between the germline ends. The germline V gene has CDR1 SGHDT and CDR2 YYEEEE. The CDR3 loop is CASSLGNGEQYF. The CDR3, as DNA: TGTGCCAGCAGCTTGGGTAATGGAGAGCAGTACTTC.

The CDR3 spells CASLLGTWTGELFF. In DNA, the CDR3 is TGTGCCAGCTTGCTGGGGACGTGGACCGGGGAGCTGTTTTTT. This chain links TRBV18 with TRBJ2-2, with D perhaps assigned TRBD1 or TRBD2 (5 bases each). The V end lost 7 bases, the J end lost 5 bases, and 14 bases lay between the germline ends. The CDR3 extends over 14 amino acids. CDR1 is KGHSH and CDR2 is LQKENI in the germline V gene. The full variable domain, with the rest looked up from reference TRBV18 and TRBJ2-2, is NAGVMQNPRHLVRRRGQEARLRCSPMKGHSHVYWYRQLPEEGLKFMVYLQKENIIDESGMPKERFSAEFPKEGPSILRIQQVVRGDSAAYFCASLLGTWTGELFFGEGSRLTVL.

This chain's CDR3 is CASSLGTGNGYTF. Written as DNA, the CDR3 is TGTGCCAGCAGCTTAGGGACAGGGAATGGCTACACCTTC. The chain uses TRBV7-3 and TRBJ1-2, with 9 bases matching TRBD1. V was pared by 2 bases and J by 6 bases, with 1 base of the junction left unmatched. Germline CDR1 is SGHTA and CDR2 is FQGTGA. CDR3 length: 13 residues. Complete variable domain (other parts from reference TRBV7-3 and TRBJ1-2): GAGVSQTPSNKVTEKGKYVELRCDPISGHTALYWYRQSLGQGPEFLIYFQGTGAADDSGLPNDRFFAVRPEGSVSTLKIQRTERGDSAVYLCASSLGTGNGYTFGSGTRLTVV.

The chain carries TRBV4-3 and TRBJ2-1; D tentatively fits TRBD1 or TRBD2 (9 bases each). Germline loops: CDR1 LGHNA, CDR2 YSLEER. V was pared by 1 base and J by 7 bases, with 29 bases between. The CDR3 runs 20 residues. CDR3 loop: CASSQAYRGRKREAENEQFF. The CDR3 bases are TGCGCCAGCAGCCAAGCTTACAGGGGGCGAAAGCGGGAGGCTGAAAATGAGCAGTTCTTC.

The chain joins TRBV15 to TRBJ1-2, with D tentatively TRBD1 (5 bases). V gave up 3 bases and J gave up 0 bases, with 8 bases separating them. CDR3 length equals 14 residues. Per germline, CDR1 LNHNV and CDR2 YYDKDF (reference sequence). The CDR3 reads CATSSGQSNYGYTF. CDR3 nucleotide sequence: TGTGCCACCAGCAGTGGACAATCTAACTATGGCTACACCTTC.

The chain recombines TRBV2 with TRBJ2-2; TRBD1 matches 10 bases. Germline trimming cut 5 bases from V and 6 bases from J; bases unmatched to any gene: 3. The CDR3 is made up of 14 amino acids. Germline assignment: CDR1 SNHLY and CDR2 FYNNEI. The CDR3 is CASSRQGAAGELFF. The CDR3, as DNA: TGTGCCAGCAGTCGACAGGGGGCCGCCGGGGAGCTGTTTTTT.

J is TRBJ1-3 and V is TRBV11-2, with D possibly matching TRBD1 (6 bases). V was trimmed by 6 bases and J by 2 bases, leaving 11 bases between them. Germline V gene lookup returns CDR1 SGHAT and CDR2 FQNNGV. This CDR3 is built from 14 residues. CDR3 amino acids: CASRMTGPGNTIYF. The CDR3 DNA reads TGTGCCAGCAGAATGACAGGACCTGGAAACACCATATATTTT.

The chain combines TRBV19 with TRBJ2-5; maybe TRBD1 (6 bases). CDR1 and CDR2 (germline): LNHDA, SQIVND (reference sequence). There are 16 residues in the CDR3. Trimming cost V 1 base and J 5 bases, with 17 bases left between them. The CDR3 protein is CASSIGAGEIGETQYF. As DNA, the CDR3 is TGTGCCAGTAGTATAGGGGCAGGGGAGATAGGGGAGACCCAGTACTTC. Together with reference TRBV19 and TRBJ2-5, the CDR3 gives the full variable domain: DGGITQSPKYLFRKEGQNVTLSCEQNLNHDAMYWYRQDPGQGLRLIYYSQIVNDFQKGDIAEGYSVSREKKESFPLTVTSAQKNPTAFYLCASSIGAGEIGETQYFGPGTRLLVL.

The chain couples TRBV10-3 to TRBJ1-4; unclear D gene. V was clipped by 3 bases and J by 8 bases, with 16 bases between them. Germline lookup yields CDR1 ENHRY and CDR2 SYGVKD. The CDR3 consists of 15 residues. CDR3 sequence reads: CAISDPGGRYEKLFF. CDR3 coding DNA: TGTGCCATCAGTGATCCTGGAGGGAGGTACGAAAAACTGTTTTTT.

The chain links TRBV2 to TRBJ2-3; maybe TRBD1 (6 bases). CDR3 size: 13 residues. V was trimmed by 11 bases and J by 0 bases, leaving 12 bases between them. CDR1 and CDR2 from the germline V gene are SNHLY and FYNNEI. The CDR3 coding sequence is TGTGCCTTCACCAGGGGTAGCACAGATACGCAGTATTTT. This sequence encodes CAFTRGSTDTQYF.

Here the CDR3 reads CASSPGQVGYGYTF. CDR3 nucleotide sequence: TGTGCCAGCTCACCGGGACAGGTTGGCTATGGCTACACCTTC. The gene calls are TRBV18 and TRBJ1-2; 8 positions match TRBD1. Germline V gives CDR1 KGHSH, CDR2 LQKENI. With 3 bases clipped from V and 4 bases from J, the junction kept 4 bases outside the gene matches. The CDR3 sequence is 14 residues long.

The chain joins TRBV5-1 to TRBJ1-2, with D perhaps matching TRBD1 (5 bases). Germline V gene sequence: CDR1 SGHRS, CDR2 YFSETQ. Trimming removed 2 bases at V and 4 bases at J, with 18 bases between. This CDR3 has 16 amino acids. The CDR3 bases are TGCGCCAGCAGCTTCGAGGGACGGAGCTCCTTCTATGGCTACACCTTC. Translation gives CASSFEGRSSFYGYTF.

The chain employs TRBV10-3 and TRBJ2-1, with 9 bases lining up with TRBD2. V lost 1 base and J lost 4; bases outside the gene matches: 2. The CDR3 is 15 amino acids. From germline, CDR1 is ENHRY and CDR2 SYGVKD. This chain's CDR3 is CAISEYSGSYNEQFF. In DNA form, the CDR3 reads TGTGCCATCAGTGAGTATAGCGGGAGTTACAATGAGCAGTTCTTC.

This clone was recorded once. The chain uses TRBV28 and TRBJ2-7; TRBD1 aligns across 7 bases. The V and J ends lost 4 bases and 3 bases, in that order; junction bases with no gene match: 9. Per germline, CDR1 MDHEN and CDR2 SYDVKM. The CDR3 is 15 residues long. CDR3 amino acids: CASSSSTGADYEQYF. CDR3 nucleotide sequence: TGTGCCAGCAGTTCCTCTACAGGGGCGGACTACGAGCAGTACTTC. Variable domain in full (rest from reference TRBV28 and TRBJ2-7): DVKVTQSSRYLVKRTGEKVFLECVQDMDHENMFWYRQDPGLGLRLIYFSYDVKMKEKGDIPEGYSVSREKKERFSLILESASTNQTSMYLCASSSSTGADYEQYFGPGTRLTVT.

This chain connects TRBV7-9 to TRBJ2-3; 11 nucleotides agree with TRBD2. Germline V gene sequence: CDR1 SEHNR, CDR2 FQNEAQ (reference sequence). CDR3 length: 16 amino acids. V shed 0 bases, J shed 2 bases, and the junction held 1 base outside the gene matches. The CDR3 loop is CASSLATSGITDTQYF. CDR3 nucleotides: TGTGCCAGCAGCTTAGCGACTAGCGGGATCACAGATACGCAGTATTTT.

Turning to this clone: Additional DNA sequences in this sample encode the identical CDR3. The CDR3 region is CASSVEENEQFF. In nucleotides, the CDR3 is TGTGCCAGCAGCGTAGAAGAAAATGAGCAGTTCTTC. The chain joins TRBV9 to TRBJ2-1; D is unclear. CDR1 is SGDLS and CDR2 is YYNGEE in the germline V gene. V was cut by 0 bases and J by 7 bases, with 5 bases left in between. The CDR3 contains 12 residues.

The CDR3 DNA reads as TGCAGCGTTGATTCCCAGCGGGGGCCTTCAGATACGCAGTATTTT. Its translation: CSVDSQRGPSDTQYF. The rearrangement uses TRBV29-1 and TRBJ2-3, with TRBD2 identical over 8 bases. Germline trimming cut 3 bases from V and 4 bases from J; bases unmatched to any gene: 9. In germline, CDR1 is SQVTM, CDR2 ANQGSEA. This CDR3 is built from 15 residues.